A selection of T cell receptor beta chains follows, all from one sample in a study of blood T cell repertoires in COVID-19. Only in-frame clones appear in the TCRdb table, and some are missing; sequencing was by immunoSEQ multiplex PCR. This sample has roughly 140,000 clones; roughly 89% occur once, and the top ten carry under 7%. Source material: PBMCs or T cells enriched from blood (not recorded which). Source of these receptors: a woman between 45 and 65 years old who had been exposed to COVID-19. Both conserved end residues are part of each CDR3. The order of the fields is V gene, J gene, D gene, clone size, CDR3 DNA, CDR3 protein. The D gene is left open where the match is weak. Some rows have no size entry. The others give once, few or many, or a class for an expanded clone.

TRBV4-1,TRBJ2-7,TRBD1,.,TGCGCCAGCAGCCTCCTCAAAGGGCCAAGGGGGACAGGGGGCCGGCAGTACTTC,CASSLLKGPRGTGGRQYF
TRBV12-3/TRBV12-4,TRBJ2-2,.,.,TGTGCCAGCAGCTATAACACCGGGGAGCTGTTTTTT,CASSYNTGELFF
TRBV7-2,TRBJ2-3,.,.,TGTGCCAGCAGCTTAGAGCGCGCGACAGATACGCAGTATTTT,CASSLERATDTQYF
TRBV9,TRBJ1-1,.,.,TGTGCCAGCAGCGTCGGCGGATTCACTGAAGCTTTCTTT,CASSVGGFTEAFF
TRBV11-1,TRBJ2-7,.,.,TGTGCCAGCAGCCCCGACTGGGGGGTGCTCCACGAGCAGTACTTC,CASSPDWGVLHEQYF
TRBV4-2,TRBJ2-3,TRBD2,.,TGTGCCAGCAGCCAAGATCAGGGACTAGGACGGAATACGCAGTATTTT,CASSQDQGLGRNTQYF
TRBV27,TRBJ2-1,TRBD1,.,TGTGCCAGCAGTTTAGCCACAGGGGGACCTCAGTTCTTC,CASSLATGGPQFF
TRBV13,TRBJ2-6,.,.,TGTGCCAGCAGCTTTGACACGCGCTCTGGGGCCAACGTCCTGACTTTC,CASSFDTRSGANVLTF
TRBV12-3/TRBV12-4,TRBJ2-7,.,.,TGTGCCAGCACGGGCGGGAACGAGCAGTACTTC,CASTGGNEQYF
TRBV19,TRBJ2-3,.,.,TGTGCCAGCCGGGAGACCATATGGGATACGCAGTATTTT,CASRETIWDTQYF
TRBV7-8,TRBJ2-4,TRBD2,many,TGTGCCAGCAGCTCCAGAGCGGGGGACTGGGAAAACATTCAGTACTTC,CASSSRAGDWENIQYF
TRBV6-5,TRBJ2-7,TRBD2,.,TGTGCCAGCAGTATAACCGGGGGGGGCGAGCAGTACTTC,CASSITGGGEQYF
TRBV25-1,TRBJ1-4,.,.,TGTGCCAGCAGTGAATCCCCCTGGAGTATAGCACTGTTTTTT,CASSESPWSIALFF
TRBV14,TRBJ2-7,.,few,TGTGCCAGCAGCCAAGTAATTGCCTACGAGCAGTACTTC,CASSQVIAYEQYF
TRBV27,TRBJ2-7,TRBD1,.,TGTGCCAGCAGCAGGGACAGGGGGTCTGGAGTACGGCCCTACGAGCAGTACTTC,CASSRDRGSGVRPYEQYF
TRBV4-2,TRBJ1-1,TRBD1,few,TGTGCCAGCAGCCAAGACCCCCGACAGGGATTCAACACTGAAGCTTTCTTT,CASSQDPRQGFNTEAFF
TRBV27,TRBJ2-1,TRBD2,few,TGTGCCAGCAGTTTAAATAGCGGGAGAGGGAATGAGCAGTTCTTC,CASSLNSGRGNEQFF
TRBV6-5,TRBJ1-3,TRBD1,.,TGTGCCAGTACAGGGGGCGTGCGAGAAAACACCATATATTTT,CASTGGVRENTIYF
TRBV28,TRBJ2-7,TRBD2,.,TGTGCCAGCAGTTTACTAGCGGGAACCGAGCAGTACTTC,CASSLLAGTEQYF
TRBV5-6,TRBJ2-1,.,.,TGTGCCAGCAGCTTAACGGGAGGGGGCGCATCTAGTGAGCAGTTCTTC,CASSLTGGGASSEQFF
TRBV7-8,TRBJ2-5,.,.,TGTGCCAGCAGCTTTAGCGGCCCCGAGACCCAGTACTTC,CASSFSGPETQYF
TRBV5-1,TRBJ1-5,.,once,TGCGCCAGCAGCCCCAGCCCCGGGGTAGAACGGCCCCAGCATTTT,CASSPSPGVERPQHF
TRBV7-2,TRBJ2-5,TRBD1,.,TGTGCCAGCAGCTTCCTCCTTCGGGGGACAGGGGCCGAGACCCAGTACTTC,CASSFLLRGTGAETQYF
TRBV5-6,TRBJ1-2,TRBD1,.,TGTGCCAGCAGATCCGACAGGGTCTATGGCTACACCTTC,CASRSDRVYGYTF
TRBV5-1,TRBJ1-1,TRBD1,.,TGCGCCAGCAGCCTTACAGGGGGCACTGAAGCTTTCTTT,CASSLTGGTEAFF
TRBV19,TRBJ2-2,TRBD1,.,TGTGCCAGTAGCACTCAGGGGGACGCCGGGGAGCTGTTTTTT,CASSTQGDAGELFF
TRBV6-1,TRBJ1-1,TRBD1,.,TGTGCCAGCAGTGAACAGGGGGTCCTGAACACTGAAGCTTTCTTT,CASSEQGVLNTEAFF
TRBV4-3,TRBJ1-1,.,.,TGCGCCAGCAGCCAGGGCTCCGGCGCGTCTGAAGCTTTCTTT,CASSQGSGASEAFF
TRBV7-2,TRBJ2-1,.,.,TGTGCCAGCAGCTTATACTCAGGCGACCACAATGAGCAGTTCTTC,CASSLYSGDHNEQFF
TRBV6-5,TRBJ2-7,.,.,TGTGCCAGCAGTTACGGGACTTCTTTCGAGCAGTACTTC,CASSYGTSFEQYF
TRBV2,TRBJ1-3,.,medium-sized,TGTGCCAGCAGCGGGGACATTCGGGTCGAGGGAAACACCATATATTTT,CASSGDIRVEGNTIYF
TRBV5-4,TRBJ2-5,TRBD2,.,TGTGCCAGCATCCCTAGCGGGAGTCGACAAGAGACCCAGTACTTC,CASIPSGSRQETQYF
TRBV6-2/TRBV6-3,TRBJ2-2,.,.,TGTGCCAGCAGCCGGGGGCCTAACACCGGGGAGCTGTTTTTT,CASSRGPNTGELFF
TRBV5-5,TRBJ1-2,.,.,TGTGCCAGCAGCTTGCTTCACCGCTCGGAGTATGGCTACACCTTC,CASSLLHRSEYGYTF
TRBV9,TRBJ1-1,.,.,TGTGCCAGCAGCGTCGGAGTGCCAACTGAAGCTTTCTTT,CASSVGVPTEAFF
TRBV19,TRBJ1-5,.,.,TGTGCCAGTCTCGGGTCCAATCAGCCCCAGCATTTT,CASLGSNQPQHF
TRBV6-5,TRBJ2-2,.,.,TGTGCCAGCAGCCCGGAGATACCCCGGTCCGGGGAGCTGTTTTTT,CASSPEIPRSGELFF
TRBV4-3,TRBJ2-7,TRBD2,.,TGCGCCAGCAGCCCCCAAGGGCTAGCGGGAGGTACCAGTTACGAGCAGTACTTC,CASSPQGLAGGTSYEQYF
TRBV6-5,TRBJ1-6,.,.,TGTGCCATCTCTCCGCGGTCCATCAATTCACCCCTCCACTTT,CAISPRSINSPLHF
TRBV12-5,TRBJ2-7,.,.,TGTGCTAGCCTAATGGGGGGTGCTTCCTCCTACGAGCAGTACTTC,CASLMGGASSYEQYF
TRBV5-4,TRBJ1-2,TRBD1,.,TGTGCCAGCAGCTCCGTGGACAGGGCGGGCGGCTACACCTTC,CASSSVDRAGGYTF
TRBV9,TRBJ1-1,.,.,TGTGCCAGCAGCGTAGTGGGGGGTAGACCTTTCTTT,CASSVVGGRPFF
TRBV11-2,TRBJ2-7,.,.,TGTGCCAGCAGCGCCAAAGGGGCGAGCTCCTACGAGCAGTACTTC,CASSAKGASSYEQYF
TRBV6-5,TRBJ1-2,.,.,TGTGCCAGCAGTTCCCGCAGAACTAACTATGGCTACACCTTC,CASSSRRTNYGYTF
TRBV5-1,TRBJ2-1,.,.,TGCGCCAGCAGCTTGGCCGGGGGTAGCGGATACAATGAGCAGTTCTTC,CASSLAGGSGYNEQFF
TRBV15,TRBJ1-1,.,.,TGTGCCACCAGCAGGGAGGTGATGGCGGACACTGAAGCTTTCTTT,CATSREVMADTEAFF
TRBV27,TRBJ1-1,.,once,TGTGCCAGCAGTTGGCAGGGAAGCACTGAAGCTTTCTTT,CASSWQGSTEAFF
TRBV23-1,TRBJ2-5,.,.,TGCGCCAGCATAGACTGTTTGGAGTACCAAGAGACCCAGTACTTC,CASIDCLEYQETQYF
TRBV6-4,TRBJ2-1,TRBD2,.,TGTGCCAGCAGTGCAGAGACTAGCGGGGGGGCCAATGAGCAGTTCTTC,CASSAETSGGANEQFF